These 11 T cell receptor beta chains were sequenced from one sample in a study of T-cell reconstitution after alpha-beta-depleted transplantation in children. The authors prepared the TCRbeta library with unique molecular identifiers. TCRdb reanalysed the PCR reads using MiXCR and keeps one entry per CDR3 protein. The sample holds about 980,000 distinct CDR3 sequences, roughly 29% seen once. The material was PBMCs, mostly from graft donor cells, obtained 360 days after TCRalphabeta/CD19-depleted stem cell transplant. These receptors came from a boy less than two years old who had a stem cell transplant for SCID, so the T cells may come from the graft donor.

The chain couples TRBV28 to TRBJ1-4; unclear D gene. The CDR3 sequence is 12 residues long. The V end was cut by 0 bases, the J end by 5 bases, with 1 base between. Germline-derived CDR1 and CDR2 are MDHEN and SYDVKM. As DNA, the CDR3 is TGTGCCAGCAGTTTATGGAATGAAAAACTGTTTTTT. Its protein product is CASSLWNEKLFF.

The chain uses TRBV6-1 and TRBJ1-1, with 7 bases identical to TRBD1. Germline V gene sequence: CDR1 MNHNS, CDR2 SASEGT. The V and J ends lost 5 bases and 3 bases, in that order; junction bases with no gene match: 6. This CDR3 contains 14 residues. CDR3 coding DNA: TGTGCCAGCAGTCGTCAAACAGGGGACACTGAAGCTTTCTTT. Translating gives CASSRQTGDTEAFF.

V and J are TRBV13 and TRBJ1-6; 9 bases fit TRBD1. The CDR3 sequence is 15 residues long. V trimming: 5 bases; J trimming: 10 bases; junction bases outside the gene matches: 9. The V gene's germline CDR1 is PRHDT and CDR2 FYEKMQ (reference sequence). In nucleotides, the CDR3 is TGTGCCAGCAGCCTGGACAGGGGAGCGGGGTCACCCCTCCACTTT. Encoded protein: CASSLDRGAGSPLHF.

This clonotype has a handful of counts. The chain combines TRBV24-1 with TRBJ1-1; D ambiguous. Trimming pared 6 bases from V and 5 bases from J, leaving 15 bases between. Germline loops: CDR1 KGHDR, CDR2 SFDVKD. The CDR3 has 14 amino acids. CDR3 DNA: TGTGCCACCAGTCCATGGGTGGTAGGAACTGAAGCTTTCTTT. Translating gives CATSPWVVGTEAFF.

This clonotype was observed at least ten times. The genes are TRBV5-1 and TRBJ2-5; a weak D match, TRBD2 (7 bases). Trimming removed 3 bases from V and 2 bases from J, with 14 bases in between. The CDR3 runs 15 residues. Germline V lookup: CDR1 SGHRS, CDR2 YFSETQ. The CDR3 sequence is CASSYPRGPQETQYF. CDR3 DNA: TGCGCCAGCAGCTATCCGCGGGGGCCACAAGAGACCCAGTACTTC.

This clonotype was seen only a few times. The J gene is TRBJ2-7, the V gene TRBV10-3; TRBD1 aligns across 8 bases. Looked up from germline, CDR1 is ENHRY and CDR2 is SYGVKD. The CDR3 has 14 residues. V was pared by 1 base and J by 7 bases, with 6 bases of the junction left unmatched. CDR3 DNA sequence: TGTGCCATCAGTGAGTGGCAGGGGGCGAGAGAGCAGTACTTC. As protein: CAISEWQGAREQYF.

This clonotype was detected a few times. The chain recombines TRBV7-2 with TRBJ1-1; 7 nucleotides line up with TRBD1. Germline CDR1 reads SGHTA; CDR2 reads FQGNSA. The length of the CDR3 is 15 residues. J was trimmed by 0 bases and V by 3 bases; bases with no gene match: 4. CDR3 nucleotides: TGTGCCAGCAGCTTTCAGGGGGGGCTGAACACTGAAGCTTTCTTT. Translated, it gives CASSFQGGLNTEAFF.

This rearrangement joins TRBV12-3 or TRBV12-4 to TRBJ1-1; D gene ambiguous. The V and J ends lost 6 bases and 0 bases respectively, with 17 bases between them. The CDR3 extends over 16 amino acids. The CDR3 bases are TGTGCCAGCAGGTTTACCTCGGGAGACATGAACACTGAAGCTTTCTTT. Translation: CASRFTSGDMNTEAFF.

This clonotype was seen more than once but under ten times. V and J are TRBV7-9 and TRBJ1-3; D unclear. The CDR3 spans 14 residues. Germline V gives CDR1 SEHNR, CDR2 FQNEAQ (reference sequence). Between the trimmed V and J ends, which lost 5 bases and 7 bases, there was a span of 15 bases. This CDR3 is CASSSRVLENTIYF. The CDR3 nucleotides are TGTGCCAGCAGCAGCCGGGTACTAGAGAACACCATATATTTT.

The chain employs TRBV7-8 and TRBJ2-7; D is uncertain. Germline V gene lookup returns CDR1 SGHVS and CDR2 FQNEAQ. Trimming stripped 5 bases from V and 2 bases from J, with 10 bases between. CDR3 length: 13 amino acids. CDR3 DNA sequence: TGTGCCAGCAGCCACGCGCCCCCCTACGAGCAGTACTTC. Amino acid sequence: CASSHAPPYEQYF.

The chain links TRBV12-3 or TRBV12-4 to TRBJ2-2; 8 bases are shared with TRBD2. Unmatched junction bases numbered 5, after V lost 8 bases and J lost 6 bases. The CDR3 totals 13 residues. The CDR3 nucleotides are TGTGCCAGCGTGCGACTAGCGCCCGGGGAGCTGTTTTTT. Its protein is CASVRLAPGELFF.